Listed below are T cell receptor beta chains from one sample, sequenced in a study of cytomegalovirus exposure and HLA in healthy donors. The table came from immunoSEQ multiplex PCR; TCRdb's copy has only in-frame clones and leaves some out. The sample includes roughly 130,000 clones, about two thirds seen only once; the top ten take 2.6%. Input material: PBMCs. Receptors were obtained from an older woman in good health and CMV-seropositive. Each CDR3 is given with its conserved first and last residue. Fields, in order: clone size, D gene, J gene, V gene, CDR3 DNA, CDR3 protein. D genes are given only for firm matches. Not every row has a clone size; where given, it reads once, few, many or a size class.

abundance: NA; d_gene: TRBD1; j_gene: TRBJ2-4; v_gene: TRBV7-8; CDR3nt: TGTGCCAGCAGCTTGGACAGGGTCCCGGTTGTAGCCAAAAACATTCAGTACTTC; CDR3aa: CASSLDRVPVVAKNIQYF
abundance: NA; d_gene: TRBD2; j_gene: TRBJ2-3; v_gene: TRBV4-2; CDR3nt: TGTGCCAGCAGCCAGGAACTAGCGGGGGGGGCAGATACGCAGTATTTT; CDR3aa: CASSQELAGGADTQYF
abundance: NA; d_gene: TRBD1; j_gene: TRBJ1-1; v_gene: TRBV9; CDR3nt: TGTGCCAGCAGCCCGGGGACAGGGGACACTGAAGCTTTCTTT; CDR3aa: CASSPGTGDTEAFF
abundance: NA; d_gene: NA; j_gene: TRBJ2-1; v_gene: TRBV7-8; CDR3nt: TGTGCCAGCAGCTTAGCTCCTTTGTATGAGCAGTTCTTC; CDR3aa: CASSLAPLYEQFF
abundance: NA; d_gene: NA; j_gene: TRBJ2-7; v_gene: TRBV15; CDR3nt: TGTGCCACCAGCAGAGCCGGAGGTTTCTACGAGCAGTACTTC; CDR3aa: CATSRAGGFYEQYF
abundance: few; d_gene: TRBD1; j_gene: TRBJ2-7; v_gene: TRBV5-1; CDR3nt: TGCGCCAGCAGCATTACAGGGGATGTCCCCTACGAGCAGTACTTC; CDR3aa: CASSITGDVPYEQYF
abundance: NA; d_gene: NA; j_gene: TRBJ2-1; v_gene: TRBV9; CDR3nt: TGTGCCAGCAGCAACCCCGGGGGAGATTCAAACCCTCAGTTCTTC; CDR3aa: CASSNPGGDSNPQFF
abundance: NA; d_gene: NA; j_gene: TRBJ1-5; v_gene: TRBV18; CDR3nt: TGTGCCAGCTCGCAGCTACAGGGTAACAATCAGCCCCAGCATTTT; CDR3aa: CASSQLQGNNQPQHF
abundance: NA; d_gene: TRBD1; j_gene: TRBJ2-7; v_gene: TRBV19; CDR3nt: TGTGCCAGTAGTGCGACGGACAGGGCCTCCTACGAGCAGTACTTC; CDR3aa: CASSATDRASYEQYF
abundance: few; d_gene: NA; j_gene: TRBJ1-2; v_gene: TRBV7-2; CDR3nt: TGTGCCAGCAGCTTAGCGGGAGGGGTCTATGGCTACACCTTC; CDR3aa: CASSLAGGVYGYTF
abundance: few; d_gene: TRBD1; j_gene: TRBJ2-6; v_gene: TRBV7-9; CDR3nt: TGTGCCAGCAGCTCGACCCCGGGACAGCTCCTTCGTGGGGCCAACGTCCTGACTTTC; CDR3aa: CASSSTPGQLLRGANVLTF
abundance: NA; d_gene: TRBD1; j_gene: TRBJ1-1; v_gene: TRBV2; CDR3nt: TGTGCCAGCATGGGACAGGGGGATGGAGCTTTCTTT; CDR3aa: CASMGQGDGAFF
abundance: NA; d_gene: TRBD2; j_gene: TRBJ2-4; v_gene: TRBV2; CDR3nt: TGTGCCAGCAGGGGGATACTAGCGGGGCTTCTAGCCAAAAACATTCAGTACTTC; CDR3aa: CASRGILAGLLAKNIQYF
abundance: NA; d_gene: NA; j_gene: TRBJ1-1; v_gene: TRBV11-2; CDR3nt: TGTGCCAGCAGCTCCCCCGGCAGGGTGGCTTTCTTT; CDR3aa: CASSSPGRVAFF
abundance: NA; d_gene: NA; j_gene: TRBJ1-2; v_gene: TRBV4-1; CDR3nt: TGCGCCAGCAGCCAAGAGGAGGCCAGGGGATATTATGGCTACACCTTC; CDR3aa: CASSQEEARGYYGYTF
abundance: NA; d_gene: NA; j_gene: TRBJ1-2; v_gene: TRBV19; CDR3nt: TGTGCCAGTAGTAGGGGGCCATACTATGGCTACACCTTC; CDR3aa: CASSRGPYYGYTF
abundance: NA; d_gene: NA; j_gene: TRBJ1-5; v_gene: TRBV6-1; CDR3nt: TGTGCCAGCAGTGAATCCAGAGGAAATCAGCCCCAGCATTTT; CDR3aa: CASSESRGNQPQHF
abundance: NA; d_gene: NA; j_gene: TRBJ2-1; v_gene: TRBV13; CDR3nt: TGTGCCAGCAGCTTAGTGGGGGCCAATGAGCAGTTCTTC; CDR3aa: CASSLVGANEQFF
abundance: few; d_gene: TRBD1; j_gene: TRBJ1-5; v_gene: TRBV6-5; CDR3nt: TGTGCCAGCAGTCGGGACAGGGATTTTCAGCCCCAGCATTTT; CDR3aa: CASSRDRDFQPQHF
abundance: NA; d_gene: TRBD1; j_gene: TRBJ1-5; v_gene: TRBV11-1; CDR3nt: TGTGCCAGCAGCTTCGGGACAGGGATCGCCCAGCCCCAGCATTTT; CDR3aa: CASSFGTGIAQPQHF
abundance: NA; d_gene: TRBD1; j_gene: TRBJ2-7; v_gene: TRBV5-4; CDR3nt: TGTGCCAGCAGCATACCGGGACAGGGGATCAACGAGCAGTACTTC; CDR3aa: CASSIPGQGINEQYF
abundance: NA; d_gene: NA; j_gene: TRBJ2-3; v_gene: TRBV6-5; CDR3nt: TGTGCCAGCACCACCCGCGGGGGCGGGACAGATACGCAGTATTTT; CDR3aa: CASTTRGGGTDTQYF
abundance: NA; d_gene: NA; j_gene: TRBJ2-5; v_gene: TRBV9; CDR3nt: TGTGCCAGCAGCAAAGGGGTACAGTCCCAAGAGACCCAGTACTTC; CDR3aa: CASSKGVQSQETQYF
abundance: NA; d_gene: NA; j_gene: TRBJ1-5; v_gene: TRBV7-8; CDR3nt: TGTGCCAGCAGCGCGACGGGTAGCAATCAGCCCCAGCATTTT; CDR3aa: CASSATGSNQPQHF
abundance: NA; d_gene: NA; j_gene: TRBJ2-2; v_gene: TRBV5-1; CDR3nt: TGCGCCAGCAGCTCTCTGAGCGGCAACACCGGGGAGCTGTTTTTT; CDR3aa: CASSSLSGNTGELFF
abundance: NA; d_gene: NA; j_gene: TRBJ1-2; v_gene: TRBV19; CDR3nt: TGTGCCAGTAGTAGCGGGACGACTACCGGCTATGGCTACACCTTC; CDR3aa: CASSSGTTTGYGYTF
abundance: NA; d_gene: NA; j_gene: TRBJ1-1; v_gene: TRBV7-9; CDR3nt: TGTGCCAGCAGCTCGCTGCAGGCTTTCTTT; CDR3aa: CASSSLQAFF
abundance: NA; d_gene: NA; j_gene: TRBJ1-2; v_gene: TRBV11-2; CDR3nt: TGTGCCAGCCCTGGGGCGCCTGGCTACACCTTC; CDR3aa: CASPGAPGYTF
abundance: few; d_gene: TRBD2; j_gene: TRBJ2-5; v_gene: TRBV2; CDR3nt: TGTGCCAGCAGTTATCTTCCGGGACTAGCGGGGGTAGAGACCCAGTACTTC; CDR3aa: CASSYLPGLAGVETQYF
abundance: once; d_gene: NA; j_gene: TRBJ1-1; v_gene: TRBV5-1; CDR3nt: TGCGCCAGCAGCTTGGCCGGACAGTCCACTGAAGCTTTCTTT; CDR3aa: CASSLAGQSTEAFF
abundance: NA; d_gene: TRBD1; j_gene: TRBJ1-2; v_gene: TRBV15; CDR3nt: TGTGCCACCAGCAGAGATTGGGACAGTGATGGCTACACCTTC; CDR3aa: CATSRDWDSDGYTF
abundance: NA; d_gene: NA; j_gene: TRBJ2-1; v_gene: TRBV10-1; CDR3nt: TGCGCCAGCAGTGAGTCTACGGGGGGCGATGAGCAGTTCTTC; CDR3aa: CASSESTGGDEQFF
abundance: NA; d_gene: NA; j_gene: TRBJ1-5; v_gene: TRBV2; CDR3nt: TGTGCCAGCAAAGAACCCAGTTATAGCAATCAGCCCCAGCATTTT; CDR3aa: CASKEPSYSNQPQHF
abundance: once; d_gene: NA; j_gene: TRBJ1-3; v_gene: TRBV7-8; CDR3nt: TGTGCCAGCAGCTTCCGGGGGATCTCTGGAAACACCATATATTTT; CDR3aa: CASSFRGISGNTIYF
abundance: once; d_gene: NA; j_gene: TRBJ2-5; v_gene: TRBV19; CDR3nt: TGTGCCAGTACCCCCCGGGGGGCGGAGGAGACCCAGTACTTC; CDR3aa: CASTPRGAEETQYF
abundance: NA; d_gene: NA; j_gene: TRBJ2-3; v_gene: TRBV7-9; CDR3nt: TGTGCCAGCAGCTTAGGGGGGGTCAGCACAGATACGCAGTATTTT; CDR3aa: CASSLGGVSTDTQYF
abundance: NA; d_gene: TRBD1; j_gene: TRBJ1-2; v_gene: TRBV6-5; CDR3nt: TGTGCCAGCAGTTACTACCCAAAAGACAGGGGCGGCTACACCTTC; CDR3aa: CASSYYPKDRGGYTF
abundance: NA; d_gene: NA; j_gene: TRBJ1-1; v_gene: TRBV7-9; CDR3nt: TGTGCCAGCAGCTTAGTTGTGGGCTTCACTGAAGCTTTCTTT; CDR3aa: CASSLVVGFTEAFF
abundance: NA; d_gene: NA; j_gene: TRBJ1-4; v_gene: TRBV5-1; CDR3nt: TGCGCCAGCAGCGACGGGACTCCAAAACTGTTTTTT; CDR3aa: CASSDGTPKLFF
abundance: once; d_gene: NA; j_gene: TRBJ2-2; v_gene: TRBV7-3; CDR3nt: TGTGCCAGCAGCCCTGGGGGGGCCACCGGGGAGCTGTTTTTT; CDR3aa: CASSPGGATGELFF
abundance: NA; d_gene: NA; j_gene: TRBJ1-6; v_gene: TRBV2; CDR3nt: TGTGCCAGACAGGGTTCACCCCTCCACTTT; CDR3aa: CARQGSPLHF
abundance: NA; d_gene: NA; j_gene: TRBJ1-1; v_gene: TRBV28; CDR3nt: TGTGCCAGCATCTCTGGGAGCCTGAACACTGAAGCTTTCTTT; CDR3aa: CASISGSLNTEAFF
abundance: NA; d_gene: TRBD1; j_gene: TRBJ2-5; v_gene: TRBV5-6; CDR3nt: TGTGCCAGCAGCTTCCGGGACAGGGGGCAAGAGACCCAGTACTTC; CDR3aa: CASSFRDRGQETQYF
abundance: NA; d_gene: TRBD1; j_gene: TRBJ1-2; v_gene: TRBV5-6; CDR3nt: TGTGCCAGCAGCTGGGACAGTCTGAACTATGGCTACACCTTC; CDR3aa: CASSWDSLNYGYTF
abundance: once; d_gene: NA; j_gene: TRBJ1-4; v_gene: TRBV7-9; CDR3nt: TGTGCCAGCAGCCTGCGACAGACTAATGAAAAACTGTTTTTT; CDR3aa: CASSLRQTNEKLFF
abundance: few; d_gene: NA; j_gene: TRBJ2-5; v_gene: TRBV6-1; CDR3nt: TGTGCCAGCAGTGGCAGGATTCAAGAGACCCAGTACTTC; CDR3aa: CASSGRIQETQYF
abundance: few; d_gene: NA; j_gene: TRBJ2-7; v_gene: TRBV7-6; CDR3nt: TGTGCCAGCAGCTCAGGGATGGCGGGAATAACCTACGAGCAGTACTTC; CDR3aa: CASSSGMAGITYEQYF
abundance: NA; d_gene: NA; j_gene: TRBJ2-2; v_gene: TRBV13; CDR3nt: TGTGCCAGCAGCCGGGGCGGAGGGGCGATCACCGGGGAGCTGTTTTTT; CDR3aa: CASSRGGGAITGELFF
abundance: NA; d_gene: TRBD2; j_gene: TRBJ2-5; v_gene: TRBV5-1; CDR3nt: TGCGCCAGCAGCTTGTTTACTAGCGGGCGACAAGAGACCCAGTACTTC; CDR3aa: CASSLFTSGRQETQYF
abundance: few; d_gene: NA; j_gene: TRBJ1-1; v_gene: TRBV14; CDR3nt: TGTGCCAGCAGCGTCGACAGGCTCAACACTGAAGCTTTCTTT; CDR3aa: CASSVDRLNTEAFF
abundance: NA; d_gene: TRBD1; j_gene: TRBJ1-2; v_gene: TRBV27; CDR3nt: TGTGCCAGCAGTTTAAGGACAGGCCATGGCTACACCTTC; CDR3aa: CASSLRTGHGYTF
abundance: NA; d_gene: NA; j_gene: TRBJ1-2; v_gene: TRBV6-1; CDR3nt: TGTGCCAGCAGAGAAAGGGGGTATTCTAACTATGGCTACACCTTC; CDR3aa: CASRERGYSNYGYTF
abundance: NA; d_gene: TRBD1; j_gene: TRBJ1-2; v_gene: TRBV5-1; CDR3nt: TGCGCCAGCAGCGACGGACAGGGGGGTGGCTACACCTTC; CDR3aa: CASSDGQGGGYTF
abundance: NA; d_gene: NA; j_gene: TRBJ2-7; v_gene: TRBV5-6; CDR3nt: TGTGCCAGCAGCTTGGTTGGGGAGGGGGCCTACGAGCAGTACTTC; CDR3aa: CASSLVGEGAYEQYF
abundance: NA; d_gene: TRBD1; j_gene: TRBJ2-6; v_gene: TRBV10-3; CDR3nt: TGTGCCAGTTTGTCGGGACAGGGTGTAGGGGCCAACGTCCTGACTTTC; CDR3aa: CASLSGQGVGANVLTF